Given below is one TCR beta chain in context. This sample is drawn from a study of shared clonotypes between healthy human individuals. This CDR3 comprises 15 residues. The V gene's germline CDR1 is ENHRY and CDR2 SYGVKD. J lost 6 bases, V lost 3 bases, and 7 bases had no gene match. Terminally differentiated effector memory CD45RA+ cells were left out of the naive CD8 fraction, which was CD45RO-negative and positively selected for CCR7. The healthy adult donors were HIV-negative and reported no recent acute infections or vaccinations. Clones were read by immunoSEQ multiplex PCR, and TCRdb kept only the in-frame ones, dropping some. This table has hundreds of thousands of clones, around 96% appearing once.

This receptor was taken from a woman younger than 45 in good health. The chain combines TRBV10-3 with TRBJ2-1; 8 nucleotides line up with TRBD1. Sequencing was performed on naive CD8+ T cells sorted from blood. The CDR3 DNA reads TGTGCCATCAGTGAAACCGGGACAGGCCGCAATGAGCAGTTCTTC. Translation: CAISETGTGRNEQFF.